This TCR beta chain was sequenced for a study of spatial heterogeneity in lung cancer. Noted time point: sample taken at primary tumor resection. Whole RNA, which was extracted from tumor, nontumor lung tissue or frozen PBMC, was sequenced without any cell sorting. The donors comprised about 65 untreated early-stage non-small cell lung cancer patients. Germline assignment: CDR1 SGDLS and CDR2 YYNGEE. The CDR3 runs to 14 residues. V lost 3 bases and J 9 bases, leaving 15 bases between the germline ends. Every TCR cDNA molecule bore its own unique molecular identifier. TCRdb reprocessed the 5' RACE reads via MiXCR and lists one record per CDR3 protein. This table has 45,000 to 55,000 distinct CDR3 sequences, approximately 5% appearing once.

The sequence was collected from a male donor with early-stage non-small cell lung cancer. The chain uses TRBV9 and TRBJ2-2, with D unclear. The source material was PBMCs, sampled at surgery. In DNA form, the CDR3 reads TGTGCCAGCAGCGCCCCAGGCTTGGTTAGGGAGCTGTTTTTT. It translates to CASSAPGLVRELFF.